This T cell receptor beta chain was documented in a study of shared clonotypes between healthy human individuals. Across the study: Donors consisted of two women and three men between 18 and 49.

Template for every sorted-subset replicate PCR totaled roughly 210 ng DNA, around 32,000 T cell genomes. Sequenced by immunoSEQ multiplex PCR; TCRdb stores in-frame clones only, minus some. The sample has 500,000 to 550,000 clones, about 96% seen once; the top ten hold about 0.06%. The CDR3 length is 13 residues. Germline V CDR1 and CDR2: SGHNT, YYREEE (reference sequence). The J segment lost 1 base and the V segment lost 3 bases, leaving 0 bases of the junction unmatched. CD4+ cell separation produced CD45RA+ naive and CD45RA-negative memory subsets. The clonotype comes from a woman younger than 45 in good health. The chain links TRBV5-4 to TRBJ1-2; 7 bases match TRBD1. Sequencing was done on a sample of naive CD4+ T cells sorted from blood. Subset noted: CD45RA+ positively selected. The CDR3 loop reads CASSSGGNYGYTF. Written as DNA, the CDR3 is TGTGCCAGCAGCTCAGGGGGTAACTATGGCTACACCTTC.